This entry is about one T cell receptor beta chain. Everyone who took part was roughly 18 to 89 years old, and they came from 20 to 25 US areas. In the authors' methods: Amplification of reference gene primers provided the estimated nucleated cell counts. Assay: immunoSEQ multiplex PCR; the TCRdb copy retains only in-frame clones and omits some. V, J and clone size reflect that table, while D and trimming were determined from the DNA. In the table there are fewer than 200,000 clones, roughly 80% of which are singletons. This record belongs to a study of blood T cell repertoires in COVID-19. Study context: The samples span acute and convalescent COVID-19 from the United States, Italy and Spain.

CDR1 DFQATT and CDR2 SNEGSKA come from the germline V gene (reference sequence). This CDR3 has 11 amino acids. The sample comprised PBMCs or T cells enriched from blood (not recorded which). The J gene is TRBJ1-2, the V gene TRBV20-1; D perhaps matches TRBD1 (6 bases). The sequence was obtained from a woman between 55 and 75 years old with acute COVID-19. This CDR3 reads CSWGGSYGYTF. Written as DNA, the CDR3 is TGCAGCTGGGGGGGCAGCTATGGCTACACCTTC.